This T cell receptor beta chain was profiled in a study of human T cells and chemical hapten exposure. In the study overall: Subjects had 2% DPC placed on about 2 cm by about 2 cm of upper inner arm skin for sensitization.

Sample time point: patch test 3, about 24 weeks after DPC sensitization. Treatment meaning: therapeutic diphenylcyclopropenone sensitization with weekly scalp DPC. Whole blood that had not been fractionated was the source of extracted total RNA. A single record per CDR3 protein comes from TCRdb applying MiXCR to the RACE reads. Of approximately 80,000 distinct CDR3 sequences in the sample, 10% to 15% are singletons; the top ten hold under 6%. This CDR3 contains 13 residues. Trimming cost V 1 base and J 6 bases, with 9 bases left between them. Germline V gives CDR1 SGHDN, CDR2 FVKESK. This clonotype occurred many times.

Sequenced here: whole blood, sampled in connection with sensitization to the hapten diphenylcyclopropenone (DPC). The clonotype originates from a woman between 45 and 60 years old with alopecia areata. Some clones in this sample may be carry-over from other donors' samples. V is TRBV14 and J is TRBJ1-2; D is unresolved. The CDR3 loop is CASSQGLGNGYTF. The CDR3 coding sequence is TGTGCCAGCAGCCAAGGGCTGGGCAATGGCTACACCTTC.